The entry that follows covers one T cell receptor beta chain sequence. Its cognate antigen is unknown. The CDR3 contains 15 residues. Deletions cut 0 bases from V and 5 bases from J, with 13 bases between. Looked up from germline, CDR1 is SGHTA and CDR2 is FQGNSA. The source of the sample is a study of T cell clones after liver transplantation. Study-wide points: Donor-reactive sequences fell more than third party-reactive ones, suggesting partial deletion.

The assay was immunoSEQ multiplex PCR, and TCRdb's table has in-frame clones only and misses some. The sample contains some 110,000 clones, approximately 78% of which appear only once. Sequencing used CD4+ T cells from blood, obtained before liver transplant. This chain uses TRBV7-2 with TRBJ1-1; tentatively, D is TRBD1 (6 bases). The source is a human donor who received a liver transplant. The CDR3 DNA follows: TGTGCCAGCAGCTTAGCACGGGGGCGAGAGACTGAAGCTTTCTTT. Its protein is CASSLARGRETEAFF.